The sample holds a few counts of the clone carrying this T cell receptor beta chain. Its antigen is currently unknown. The data are from a study of blood T cells in healthy people across ages. The study's findings and limits: TCR beta diversity correlated strongly with naive T cell percentage. Fewer expanded clones and more diversity marked long-lived versus aged donors. Since the PBMCs were unsorted, naive and antigen-experienced cells could not be conclusively compared.

There are 11 residues in the CDR3. CDR1 and CDR2 from the germline V gene are DFQATT and SNEGSKA (reference sequence). With 6 bases clipped from V and 13 bases from J, the junction kept 8 bases outside the gene matches. Donor samples were obtained from healthy Caucasian individuals from Russia, aged roughly 6 to 90. A second PCR of roughly 7 to 11 cycles used a sample-barcoded 5' primer and a J-beta primer mix. MiXCR, applied by TCRdb to the 5' RACE reads, yields one record per CDR3 protein. Altogether fewer than 1 million distinct CDR3 sequences are present, under 45% being singletons, with the ten largest covering around 18%.

Sequencing was carried out using blood. The TCR comes from a man in his 60s in good health. The V and J genes are TRBV20-1 and TRBJ2-5; 10 bases are shared with TRBD1. The CDR3: CSAPRGTGVYF. The CDR3 DNA follows: TGCAGTGCCCCGAGGGGGACAGGGGTGTACTTC.